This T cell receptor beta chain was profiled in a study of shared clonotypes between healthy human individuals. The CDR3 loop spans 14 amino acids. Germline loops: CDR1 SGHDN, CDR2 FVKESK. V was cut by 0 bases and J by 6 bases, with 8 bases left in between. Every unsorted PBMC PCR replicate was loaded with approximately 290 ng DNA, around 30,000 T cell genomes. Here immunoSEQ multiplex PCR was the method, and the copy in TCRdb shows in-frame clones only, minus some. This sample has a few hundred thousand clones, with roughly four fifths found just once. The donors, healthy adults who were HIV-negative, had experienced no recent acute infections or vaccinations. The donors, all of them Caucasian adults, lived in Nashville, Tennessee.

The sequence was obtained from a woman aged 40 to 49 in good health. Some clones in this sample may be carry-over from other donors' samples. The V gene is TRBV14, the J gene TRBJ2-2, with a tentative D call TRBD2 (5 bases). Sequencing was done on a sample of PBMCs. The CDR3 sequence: CASSQDTGSGELFF. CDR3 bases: TGTGCCAGCAGCCAAGATACGGGGTCCGGGGAGCTGTTTTTT.